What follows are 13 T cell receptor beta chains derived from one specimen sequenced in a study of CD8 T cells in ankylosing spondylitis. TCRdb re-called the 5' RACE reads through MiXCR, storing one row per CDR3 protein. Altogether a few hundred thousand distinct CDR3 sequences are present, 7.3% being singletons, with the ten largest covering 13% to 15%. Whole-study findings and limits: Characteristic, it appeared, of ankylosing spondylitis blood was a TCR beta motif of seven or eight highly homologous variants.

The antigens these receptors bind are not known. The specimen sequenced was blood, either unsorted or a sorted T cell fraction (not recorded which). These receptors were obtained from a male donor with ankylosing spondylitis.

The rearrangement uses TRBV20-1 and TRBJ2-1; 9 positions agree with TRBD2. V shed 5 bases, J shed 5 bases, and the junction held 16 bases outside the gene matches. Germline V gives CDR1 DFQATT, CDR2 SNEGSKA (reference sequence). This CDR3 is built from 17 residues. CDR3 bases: TGCAGTGCTTCTCCAACGGTAGGGTCTAGCGGGAACAATGAGCAGTTCTTC. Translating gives CSASPTVGSSGNNEQFF.

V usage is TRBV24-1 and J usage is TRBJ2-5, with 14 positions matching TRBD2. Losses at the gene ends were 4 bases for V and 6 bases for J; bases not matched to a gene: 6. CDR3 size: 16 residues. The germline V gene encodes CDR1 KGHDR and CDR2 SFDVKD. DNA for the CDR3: TGTGCCACCAGTGACTACGGGACTAGCGGGGGTCAGACCCAGTACTTC. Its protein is CATSDYGTSGGQTQYF.

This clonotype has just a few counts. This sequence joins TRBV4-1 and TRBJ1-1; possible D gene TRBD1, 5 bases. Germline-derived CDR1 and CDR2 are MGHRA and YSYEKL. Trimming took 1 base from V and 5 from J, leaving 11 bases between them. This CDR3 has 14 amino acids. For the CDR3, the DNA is TGCGCCAGCAGCCAAGTAGGGGAGGGAACTGAAGCTTTCTTT. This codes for CASSQVGEGTEAFF.

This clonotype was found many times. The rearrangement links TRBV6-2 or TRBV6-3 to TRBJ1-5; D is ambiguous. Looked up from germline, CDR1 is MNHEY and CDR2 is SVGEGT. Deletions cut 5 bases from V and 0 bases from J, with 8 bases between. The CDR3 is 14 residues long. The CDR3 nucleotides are TGTGCCAGCAGTACGACCCATAGCAATCAGCCCCAGCATTTT. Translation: CASSTTHSNQPQHF.

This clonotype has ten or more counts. The CDR3 loop is CASSLEASNYGYTF. The CDR3 DNA follows: TGTGCCAGCAGCTTAGAGGCCAGCAACTATGGCTACACCTTC. This chain joins TRBV7-9 and TRBJ1-2, with D unclear. The length of the CDR3 is 14 residues. Between the trimmed V and J ends, which lost 1 base and 2 bases, there was a span of 8 bases. Germline V gene sequence: CDR1 SEHNR, CDR2 FQNEAQ (reference sequence).

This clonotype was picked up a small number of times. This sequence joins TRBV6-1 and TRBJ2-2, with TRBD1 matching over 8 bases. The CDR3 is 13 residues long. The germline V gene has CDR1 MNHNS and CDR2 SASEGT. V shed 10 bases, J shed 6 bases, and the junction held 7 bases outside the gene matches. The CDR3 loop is CAIQQGGAGELFF. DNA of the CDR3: TGTGCCATTCAACAGGGGGGAGCCGGGGAGCTGTTTTTT.

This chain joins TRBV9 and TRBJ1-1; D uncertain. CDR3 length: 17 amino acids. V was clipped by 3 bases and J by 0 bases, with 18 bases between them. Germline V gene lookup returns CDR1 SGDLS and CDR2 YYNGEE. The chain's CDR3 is CASSERERVNMNTEAFF. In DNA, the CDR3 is TGTGCCAGCAGCGAGAGGGAAAGGGTGAACATGAACACTGAAGCTTTCTTT.

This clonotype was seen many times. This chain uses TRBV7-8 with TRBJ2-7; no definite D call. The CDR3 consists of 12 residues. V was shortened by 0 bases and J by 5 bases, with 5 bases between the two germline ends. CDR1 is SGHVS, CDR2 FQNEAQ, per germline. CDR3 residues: CASSLAVHEQYF. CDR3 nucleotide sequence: TGTGCCAGCAGCTTAGCCGTACACGAGCAGTACTTC.

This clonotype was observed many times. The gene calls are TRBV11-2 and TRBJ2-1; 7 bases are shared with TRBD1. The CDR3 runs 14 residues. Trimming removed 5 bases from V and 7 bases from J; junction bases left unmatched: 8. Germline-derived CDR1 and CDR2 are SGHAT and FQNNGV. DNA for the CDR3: TGTGCCAGCAGCCCCCGACAGGGTGGGAATGAGCAGTTCTTC. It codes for CASSPRQGGNEQFF.

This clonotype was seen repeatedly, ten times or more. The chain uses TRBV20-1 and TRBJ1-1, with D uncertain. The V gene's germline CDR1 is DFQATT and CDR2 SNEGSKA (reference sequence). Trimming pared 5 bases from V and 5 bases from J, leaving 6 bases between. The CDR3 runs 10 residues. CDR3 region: CSAPGTEAFF. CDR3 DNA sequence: TGCAGTGCTCCCGGGACTGAAGCTTTCTTT.

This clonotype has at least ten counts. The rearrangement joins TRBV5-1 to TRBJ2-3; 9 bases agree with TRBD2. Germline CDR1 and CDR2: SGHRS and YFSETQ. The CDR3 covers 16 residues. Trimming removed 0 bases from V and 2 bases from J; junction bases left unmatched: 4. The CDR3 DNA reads TGCGCCAGCAGCTTGGTGCTAGCGGGGACCACAGATACGCAGTATTTT. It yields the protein CASSLVLAGTTDTQYF. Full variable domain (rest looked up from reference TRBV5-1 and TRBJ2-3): KAGVTQTPRYLIKTRGQQVTLSCSPISGHRSVSWYQQTPGQGLQFLFEYFSETQRNKGNFPGRFSGRQFSNSRSEMNVSTLELGDSALYLCASSLVLAGTTDTQYFGPGTRLTVL.

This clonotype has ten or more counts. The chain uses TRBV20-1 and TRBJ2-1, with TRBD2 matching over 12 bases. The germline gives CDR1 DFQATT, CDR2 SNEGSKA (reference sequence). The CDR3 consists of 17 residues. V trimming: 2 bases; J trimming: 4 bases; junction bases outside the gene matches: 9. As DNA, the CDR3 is TGCAGTGCTAGAACTGGACTAGCGGGGAAGGATTACAATGAGCAGTTCTTC. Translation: CSARTGLAGKDYNEQFF.

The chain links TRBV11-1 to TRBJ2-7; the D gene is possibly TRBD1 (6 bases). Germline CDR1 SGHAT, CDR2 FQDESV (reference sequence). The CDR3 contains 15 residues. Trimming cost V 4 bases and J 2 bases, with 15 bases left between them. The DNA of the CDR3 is TGTGCCAGCAGCTCCCGGGACACCCAACCCTACGAGCAGTACTTC. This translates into CASSSRDTQPYEQYF.